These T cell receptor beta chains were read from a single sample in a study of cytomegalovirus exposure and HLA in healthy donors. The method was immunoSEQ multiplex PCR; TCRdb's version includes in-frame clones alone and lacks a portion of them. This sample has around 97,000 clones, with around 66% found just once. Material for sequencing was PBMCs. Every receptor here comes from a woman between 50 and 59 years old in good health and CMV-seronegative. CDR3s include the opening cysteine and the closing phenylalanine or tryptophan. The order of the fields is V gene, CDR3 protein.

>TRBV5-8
CASSQGQGRNEKLFF
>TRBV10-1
CASGSGTRGPFEQYF
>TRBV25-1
CASSEGRVAGTGETQYF
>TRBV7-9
CASSLGDRGYGYTF
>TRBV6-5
CASRKYGTVYEQYF
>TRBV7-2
CASSLASGRAEEQYF
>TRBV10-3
CAISEASGGRTDTQYF
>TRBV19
CASSPSPGTDTQYF
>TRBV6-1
CASSDTGGRSHGYTF
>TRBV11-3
CASSATGRGEAFF